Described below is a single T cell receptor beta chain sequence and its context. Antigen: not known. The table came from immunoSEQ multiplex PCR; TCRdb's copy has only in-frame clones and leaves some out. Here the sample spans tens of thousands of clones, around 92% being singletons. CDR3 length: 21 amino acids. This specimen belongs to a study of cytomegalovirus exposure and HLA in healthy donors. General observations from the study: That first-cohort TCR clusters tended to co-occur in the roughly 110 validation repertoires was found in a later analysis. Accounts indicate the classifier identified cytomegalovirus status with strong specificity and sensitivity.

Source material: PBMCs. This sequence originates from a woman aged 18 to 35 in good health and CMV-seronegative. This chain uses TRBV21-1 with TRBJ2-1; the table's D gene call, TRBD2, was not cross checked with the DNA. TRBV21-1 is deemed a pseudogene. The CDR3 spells CASSFHFPGLAGLRVTIEQFF. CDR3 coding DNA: TGTGCCAGCAGCTTCCACTTTCCGGGACTAGCGGGACTAAGGGTTACAATTGAGCAGTTCTTC.